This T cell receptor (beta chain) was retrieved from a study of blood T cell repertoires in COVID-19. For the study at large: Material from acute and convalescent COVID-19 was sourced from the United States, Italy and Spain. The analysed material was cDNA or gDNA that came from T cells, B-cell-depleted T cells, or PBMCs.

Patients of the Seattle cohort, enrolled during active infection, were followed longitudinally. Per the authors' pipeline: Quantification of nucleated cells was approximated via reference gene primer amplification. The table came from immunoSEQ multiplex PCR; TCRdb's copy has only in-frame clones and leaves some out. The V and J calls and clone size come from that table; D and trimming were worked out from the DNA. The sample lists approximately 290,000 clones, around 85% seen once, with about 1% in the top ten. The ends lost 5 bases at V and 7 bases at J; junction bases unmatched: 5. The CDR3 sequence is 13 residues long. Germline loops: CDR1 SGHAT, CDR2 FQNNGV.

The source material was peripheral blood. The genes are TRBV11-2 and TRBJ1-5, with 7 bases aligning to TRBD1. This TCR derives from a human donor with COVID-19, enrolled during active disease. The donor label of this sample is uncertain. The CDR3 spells CASSEQGNQPQHF. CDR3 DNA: TGTGCCAGCAGCGAACAGGGGAACCAGCCCCAGCATTTT.